The 31 T cell receptor beta chains below come from one sample, sequenced in a study of beta chain features in type 1 diabetes. Overall study findings and caveats: All four CD4+ subsets from Type 1 diabetes patients carried moderately but significantly shorter TCRB CDR3s.

Investigators reverse transcribed all isolated RNA, so they sequenced expressed TCRB transcripts. Using immunoSEQ multiplex PCR, the repertoire was profiled, and TCRdb retains in-frame clones only, with some absent. The table lists hundreds of thousands of clones, about 14% of them singletons, with roughly 0.04% in the top ten. Their target antigens are unknown. Sequences were obtained from naive CD4+ T cells from blood. The receptors were gathered from a man between 18 and 35 years old with type 1 diabetes.

This rearrangement joins TRBV6-5 to TRBJ2-7, with D possibly being TRBD1 or TRBD2 (6 bases each). V was shortened by 6 bases and J by 2 bases, with 17 bases between the two germline ends. Germline CDR1 MNHEY, CDR2 SVGAGI. The CDR3 loop spans 15 amino acids. CDR3 in amino acids: CASSPELRDTYEQYF. The CDR3 bases are TGTGCCAGCAGCCCCGAGTTGCGGGACACCTACGAGCAGTACTTC.

This clone was observed once. The chain combines TRBV7-2 with TRBJ1-5, with D hard to call. V lost 1 base and J 2 bases, leaving 12 bases between the germline ends. This CDR3 contains 16 residues. Germline V gives CDR1 SGHTA, CDR2 FQGNSA. The CDR3 reads CASSLVGAGGNQPQHF. CDR3 DNA sequence: TGTGCCAGCAGCTTAGTGGGAGCCGGGGGCAATCAGCCCCAGCATTTT.

CDR3 residues: CAWSVGQGYGYTF. In nucleotides, the CDR3 is TGTGCCTGGAGTGTTGGGCAGGGCTATGGCTACACCTTC. This chain uses TRBV30 with TRBJ1-2; TRBD1 might be the D (5 bases). CDR1 and CDR2 (germline): GTSNPN, SVGIG (reference sequence). The CDR3 contains 13 residues. V lost 0 bases and J lost 4, with 9 bases in between.

The chain recombines TRBV7-9 with TRBJ2-5; unclear D gene. Looked up from germline, CDR1 is SEHNR and CDR2 is FQNEAQ (reference sequence). The CDR3 length is 15 residues. V shed 2 bases and J shed 5 bases, with 15 bases lying between them. The CDR3 protein is CASSLRTESVETQYF. The DNA for the CDR3 is TGTGCCAGCAGCTTACGTACAGAGTCGGTTGAGACCCAGTACTTC.

This chain joins TRBV19 and TRBJ2-3; 8 bases are a match to TRBD1. There are 15 residues in the CDR3. The V gene's germline CDR1 is LNHDA and CDR2 SQIVND (reference sequence). With 7 bases clipped from V and 0 bases from J, the junction kept 6 bases outside the gene matches. CDR3 DNA sequence: TGTGCCAGTATTCCGGACAGGGCCAGCACAGATACGCAGTATTTT. This encodes CASIPDRASTDTQYF.

The rearrangement uses TRBV7-3 and TRBJ2-5, with D perhaps matching TRBD2 (6 bases). Trimming left V 7 bases short and J 5 bases short, with 29 bases between. CDR3 length: 18 amino acids. The germline gives CDR1 SGHTA, CDR2 FQGTGA. CDR3 in amino acids: CASNPTEGIYVSGETQYF. As DNA, the CDR3 is TGTGCCAGCAACCCCACTGAGGGGATCTATGTAAGCGGGGAGACCCAGTACTTC.

V usage is TRBV6-6 and J usage is TRBJ1-1; 7 positions match TRBD1. Trimming took 4 bases from V and 10 from J; bases not matched to a gene: 6. The germline V gene encodes CDR1 MNHNY and CDR2 SVGAGI (reference sequence). The CDR3 is 12 amino acids. The CDR3 here is CASSLTGAAAFF. The CDR3 bases are TGTGCCAGCAGTTTAACAGGGGCGGCAGCTTTCTTT.

This clone was detected only a few times. V usage is TRBV2 and J usage is TRBJ2-7; 8 bases match TRBD1. Germline trimming cut 6 bases from V and 5 bases from J; bases unmatched to any gene: 6. CDR3 length: 13 amino acids. Germline V CDR1 and CDR2: SNHLY, FYNNEI. In nucleotides, the CDR3 is TGTGCCAGCAGCCGAGACAGGGGCCACGAGCAGTACTTC. This sequence encodes CASSRDRGHEQYF.

The chain is built from TRBV7-2 and TRBJ2-5; TRBD2 matches 7 bases. Trimming removed 10 bases from V and 5 bases from J; junction bases left unmatched: 13. Germline CDR1 is SGHTA and CDR2 is FQGNSA. This CDR3 is built from 14 residues. The DNA for the CDR3 is TGTGCCACCACGGCAGTGGGAGGGGCGGAGACCCAGTACTTC. Its protein is CATTAVGGAETQYF. The whole variable domain, filled in from reference TRBV7-2 and TRBJ2-5, reads GAGVSQSPSNKVTEKGKDVELRCDPISGHTALYWYRQSLGQGLEFLIYFQGNSAPDKSGLPSDRFSAERTGGSVSTLTIQRTQQEDSAVYLCATTAVGGAETQYFGPGTRLLVL.

This clone was detected only a few times. The rearrangement links TRBV9 to TRBJ1-5; a possible D gene is TRBD1 (5 bases). Deletions cut 2 bases from V and 0 bases from J, with 9 bases between. From germline, CDR1 is SGDLS and CDR2 YYNGEE. The length of the CDR3 is 15 residues. The DNA for the CDR3 is TGTGCCAGCAGCGTGGGGGGAAATAGCAATCAGCCCCAGCATTTT. Translated, it gives CASSVGGNSNQPQHF.

This clone occurred once. The DNA for the CDR3 is TGTGCCAGCAGCTTGCCCGGTGCGGAGACCCAGTACTTC. Its protein is CASSLPGAETQYF. The chain joins TRBV11-2 to TRBJ2-5; D remains ambiguous. With 3 bases removed from V and 5 bases from J, the gap between germline ends came to 10 bases. Germline V gene sequence: CDR1 SGHAT, CDR2 FQNNGV. The CDR3 has 13 amino acids.

The chain is built from TRBV4-1 and TRBJ2-7; the match to TRBD1 covers 7 bases. Trimming cost V 1 base and J 3 bases; bases outside gene matches: 6. From germline, CDR1 is MGHRA and CDR2 YSYEKL. The CDR3 has 15 residues. DNA for the CDR3: TGCGCCAGCAGCCAAGCCGGGACAGTTCGCTACGAGCAGTACTTC. Its translation: CASSQAGTVRYEQYF.

This clone was observed a handful of times. This sequence joins TRBV30 and TRBJ2-4; D not resolved. The CDR3 has 17 residues. Trimming stripped 2 bases from V and 3 bases from J, with 20 bases between. Per germline, CDR1 GTSNPN and CDR2 SVGIG (reference sequence). The CDR3 DNA sequence: TGTGCCTGGAGTTTTAGTAGGATAGCCAAAGACAAAAACATTCAGTACTTC. Its protein product is CAWSFSRIAKDKNIQYF.

This clone was found a few times. J is TRBJ2-7 and V is TRBV7-2, with unresolved D. The V gene's germline CDR1 is SGHTA and CDR2 FQGNSA. CDR3 size: 15 residues. The ends were cut back, 2 bases at V and 1 base at J, with 12 bases in the middle. CDR3: CASSLNSKRSYEQYF. CDR3 nucleotide sequence: TGTGCCAGCAGCTTAAATAGTAAAAGGTCCTACGAGCAGTACTTC.

This clone showed up just a few times. V and J are TRBV10-3 and TRBJ2-3; TRBD1 matches 7 bases. The ends lost 6 bases at V and 2 bases at J; junction bases unmatched: 8. CDR1 and CDR2 (germline): ENHRY, SYGVKD. This CDR3 comprises 15 residues. CDR3 nucleotide sequence: TGTGCCATCAGCTTGACAGGGTTGAACACAGATACGCAGTATTTT. The encoded protein is CAISLTGLNTDTQYF.

The chain couples TRBV5-1 to TRBJ2-2; TRBD1 might be the D (6 bases). The CDR3 has 15 residues. V was pared by 4 bases and J by 1 base, with 11 bases between. Germline V gives CDR1 SGHRS, CDR2 YFSETQ. This CDR3 reads CASSPPTGNTGELFF. The DNA for the CDR3 is TGCGCCAGCAGCCCTCCGACAGGGAACACCGGGGAGCTGTTTTTT.

This clone was counted between two and nine times. The V gene is TRBV6-5, the J gene TRBJ1-1, with a tentative D call TRBD1 (5 bases). Per germline, CDR1 MNHEY and CDR2 SVGAGI. V was trimmed by 4 bases and J by 5 bases, leaving 17 bases between them. The CDR3 has 15 amino acids. CDR3 sequence reads: CASSFLSGRGTEAFF. DNA for the CDR3: TGTGCCAGCAGTTTCCTATCAGGGAGGGGAACTGAAGCTTTCTTT.

V usage is TRBV9 and J usage is TRBJ2-1; D is unclear. Trimming pared 4 bases from V and 2 bases from J, leaving 13 bases between. The CDR3 length is 15 residues. Germline lookup yields CDR1 SGDLS and CDR2 YYNGEE. The chain's CDR3 is CASSMRADPYNEQFF. In nucleotides, the CDR3 is TGTGCCAGCAGCATGCGAGCCGATCCCTACAATGAGCAGTTCTTC. Using reference TRBV9 and TRBJ2-1 for the parts outside the CDR3, the full variable domain is DSGVTQTPKHLITATGQRVTLRCSPRSGDLSVYWYQQSLDQGLQFLIQYYNGEERAKGNILERFSAQQFPDLHSELNLSSLELGDSALYFCASSMRADPYNEQFFGPGTRLTVL.

The chain couples TRBV5-4 to TRBJ2-7; D gene unclear. The V gene lost 2 bases and the J gene lost 3 bases, with 15 bases spanning the gap. The CDR3 has 15 amino acids. The germline gives CDR1 SGHNT, CDR2 YYREEE (reference sequence). DNA of the CDR3: TGTGCCAGCAGCTTTTTTGATCAGTGGAACTACGAGCAGTACTTC. Amino acid sequence: CASSFFDQWNYEQYF.

This clone has just a few counts. The chain combines TRBV7-2 with TRBJ1-1, with D possibly matching TRBD1 (5 bases). CDR3 length: 18 amino acids. Germline V gene sequence: CDR1 SGHTA, CDR2 FQGNSA. Trimming took 3 bases from V and 0 from J, leaving 20 bases between them. CDR3 loop: CASSLYQRAGRVNTEAFF. The CDR3 nucleotides read TGTGCCAGCAGCTTGTACCAACGAGCGGGCAGGGTGAACACTGAAGCTTTCTTT. The full variable domain, with the rest looked up from reference TRBV7-2 and TRBJ1-1, is GAGVSQSPSNKVTEKGKDVELRCDPISGHTALYWYRQSLGQGLEFLIYFQGNSAPDKSGLPSDRFSAERTGGSVSTLTIQRTQQEDSAVYLCASSLYQRAGRVNTEAFFGQGTRLTVV.

The chain uses TRBV27 and TRBJ2-1; D is unresolved. The V end was cut by 5 bases, the J end by 6 bases, with 23 bases between. CDR3 size: 17 residues. Germline V gives CDR1 MNHEY, CDR2 SMNVEV (reference sequence). CDR3 sequence reads: CASSPLSRTDIPNEQFF. CDR3 DNA sequence: TGTGCCAGCAGTCCCCTCAGCCGGACCGATATCCCCAATGAGCAGTTCTTC.

This clone occurred a few times. The rearrangement links TRBV2 to TRBJ1-2; perhaps TRBD1 as D (6 bases). Germline V gene lookup returns CDR1 SNHLY and CDR2 FYNNEI. CDR3 length: 16 amino acids. The V end lost 5 bases, the J end lost 4 bases, and 20 bases lay between the germline ends. CDR3 nucleotides: TGTGCCAGCAGTACCGGGACATCCCATGTGGGCTATGGCTACACCTTC. Translated, it gives CASSTGTSHVGYGYTF.

The chain recombines TRBV7-2 with TRBJ2-7, with D unresolved. This CDR3 has 16 residues. Germline V CDR1 and CDR2: SGHTA, FQGNSA. Trimming took off 1 base at V and 3 bases at J, with 16 bases between the two ends. This CDR3 is CASSLGTALGIYEQYF. For the CDR3, the DNA is TGTGCCAGCAGCTTAGGGACCGCGCTAGGGATCTACGAGCAGTACTTC.

A few counts support this clone. This chain uses TRBV18 with TRBJ1-2, with D unresolved. Trimming took off 9 bases at V and 5 bases at J, with 16 bases between the two ends. From germline, CDR1 is KGHSH and CDR2 LQKENI. The CDR3 is 13 residues long. CDR3 sequence: CASPSSVRYGYTF. For the CDR3, the DNA is TGTGCCAGTCCATCGAGTGTTCGGTATGGCTACACCTTC.

In this sample, this clone turned up a few times. The CDR3: CASSYFNTNLYGYTF. In DNA, the CDR3 is TGTGCCAGCAGTTACTTCAACACGAACCTCTATGGCTACACCTTC. The V and J genes are TRBV6-5 and TRBJ1-2; D is undetermined. Germline V gene data show CDR1 as MNHEY and CDR2 as SVGAGI. The ends were cut back, 1 base at V and 4 bases at J, with 13 bases in the middle. The CDR3 runs to 15 residues.

This clone was seen more than once but under ten times. The gene calls are TRBV5-1 and TRBJ2-5; 7 bases align to TRBD2. Germline-derived CDR1 and CDR2 are SGHRS and YFSETQ. The trim removed 7 bases at V and 2 bases at J, leaving 8 bases unmatched. This CDR3 region has 14 residues. The CDR3 loop reads CASQEAGLQETQYF. CDR3 coding DNA: TGCGCCAGCCAAGAAGCGGGATTACAAGAGACCCAGTACTTC.

The CDR3 reads CAVNPGISNEKLFF. The DNA for the CDR3 is TGTGCCGTCAACCCAGGGATTTCGAATGAAAAACTGTTTTTT. The chain recombines TRBV28 with TRBJ1-4, with D tentatively TRBD1 (5 bases). The CDR3 extends over 14 amino acids. With 11 bases removed from V and 5 bases from J, the gap between germline ends came to 18 bases. The germline CDR1 and CDR2 sequences are MDHEN and SYDVKM.

The chain combines TRBV28 with TRBJ2-5; 10 positions agree with TRBD2. V was pared by 6 bases and J by 2 bases, with 6 bases of the junction left unmatched. CDR3 length equals 15 residues. Per the germline V gene, CDR1 is MDHEN and CDR2 is SYDVKM. The CDR3 region is CASSQYSGGQETQYF. DNA of the CDR3: TGTGCCAGCAGCCAATATAGCGGGGGGCAAGAGACCCAGTACTTC.

This clone showed up just a few times. The chain is built from TRBV7-2 and TRBJ1-4; 8 nucleotides line up with TRBD1. This CDR3 region has 15 residues. The V and J ends lost 2 bases and 8 bases, in that order; junction bases with no gene match: 7. The germline gives CDR1 SGHTA, CDR2 FQGNSA. The CDR3 loop is CASSLTGTGGEKLFF. In DNA form, the CDR3 reads TGTGCCAGCAGCTTAACCGGGACAGGTGGCGAAAAACTGTTTTTT.

The chain has TRBV4-3 and TRBJ2-3; D is perhaps TRBD2 (5 bases). V was clipped by 1 base and J by 0 bases, with 11 bases between them. The CDR3 consists of 16 residues. The germline CDR1 and CDR2 sequences are LGHNA and YSLEER. CDR3 nucleotide sequence: TGCGCCAGCAGCCAAGCAGCGGCTCTAAGCACAGATACGCAGTATTTT. It yields the protein CASSQAAALSTDTQYF.

The V gene is TRBV5-4, the J gene TRBJ2-1; 7 nucleotides match TRBD2. There are 16 residues in the CDR3. V gave up 0 bases and J gave up 7 bases; unmatched junction bases: 10. Germline CDR1 SGHNT, CDR2 YYREEE (reference sequence). This CDR3 is CASSLAGAGVWNEQFF. The CDR3 DNA reads as TGTGCCAGCAGCTTGGCCGGGGCGGGAGTTTGGAATGAGCAGTTCTTC.